Following are 13 T cell receptor beta chains from one sample sequenced in a study of OX40 agonist ivuxolimab in advanced cancers. Sequenced by immunoSEQ multiplex PCR; TCRdb stores in-frame clones only, minus some. This table holds fewer than 80,000 clones, roughly 80% found once. This specimen consisted of CD4+ or CD8+ T cells sorted from blood, obtained in a trial of the OX40 agonist ivuxolimab. The source is an adult with an advanced solid tumor such as melanoma, head and neck, liver or kidney cancer.

The chain has TRBV4-2 and TRBJ2-1; TRBD2 matches 7 bases. Germline CDR1 LGHNA, CDR2 YNFKEQ. V gave up 0 bases and J gave up 2 bases; unmatched junction bases: 7. The CDR3 consists of 17 residues. This CDR3 reads CASSQEPAGFTYNEQFF. CDR3 DNA sequence: TGTGCCAGCAGCCAAGAACCAGCGGGGTTTACCTACAATGAGCAGTTCTTC.

The CDR3 sequence is CASSSDSTGRYTF. CDR3 nucleotides: TGTGCCAGCAGTTCTGACAGCACCGGGCGCTACACCTTC. This chain connects TRBV27 to TRBJ1-2; the D gene is possibly TRBD1 (5 bases). The CDR3 length is 13 residues. The V end lost 4 bases, the J end lost 9 bases, and 15 bases lay between the germline ends. The germline gives CDR1 MNHEY, CDR2 SMNVEV (reference sequence).

This CDR3 is CSVQGGAGTYNEQFF. DNA for the CDR3: TGCAGCGTTCAGGGGGGTGCGGGAACCTACAATGAGCAGTTCTTC. J is TRBJ2-1 and V is TRBV29-1; D might be TRBD1 (7 bases). V lost 5 bases, J lost 2 bases, and 16 bases lay in between. Germline lookup yields CDR1 SQVTM and CDR2 ANQGSEA. This CDR3 is built from 15 residues.

The genes are TRBV28 and TRBJ1-5; D uncertain. This CDR3 comprises 20 residues. Trimming shortened V by 4 bases and J by 1 base, and 26 bases separated the two germline ends. Germline loops: CDR1 MDHEN, CDR2 SYDVKM. In DNA form, the CDR3 reads TGTGCCAGCAGTTCCCTCCTCCTCCGCCGTGGTCTATCAAGCAATCAGCCCCAGCATTTT. Protein product: CASSSLLLRRGLSSNQPQHF.

The CDR3 loop reads CASSLRGVRGSSYEQYF. The CDR3 DNA reads as TGTGCCAGCAGCTTGCGCGGCGTGAGGGGGAGCTCCTACGAGCAGTACTTC. This chain connects TRBV5-5 to TRBJ2-7, with TRBD1 as a possible D gene (6 bases). CDR1 is SGHKS, CDR2 YYEKEE, per germline (reference sequence). The CDR3 contains 17 residues. Trimming took off 1 base at V and 0 bases at J, with 17 bases between the two ends. The full variable domain, its missing parts supplied by reference TRBV5-5 and TRBJ2-7, is DAGVTQSPTHLIKTRGQQVTLRCSPISGHKSVSWYQQVLGQGPQFIFQYYEKEERGRGNFPDRFSARQFPNYSSELNVNALLLGDSALYLCASSLRGVRGSSYEQYFGPGTRLTVT.

This chain links TRBV1 with TRBJ2-1. TRBV1 has pseudogene status. This CDR3 has 12 amino acids. The DNA of the CDR3 is TGCACCAGCAGCCGGACGTCAGATGAGCAGTTCTTC. Its protein is CTSSRTSDEQFF.

The genes are TRBV30 and TRBJ2-3; D possibly matches TRBD1 or TRBD2 (5 bases each). CDR3 size: 15 residues. Looked up from germline, CDR1 is GTSNPN and CDR2 is SVGIG (reference sequence). The V gene lost 3 bases and the J gene lost 7 bases, with 20 bases spanning the gap. As DNA, the CDR3 is TGTGCCTGGAGGGATCCGGGACGATCTGTAAATACGCAGTATTTT. This translates into CAWRDPGRSVNTQYF.

The rearrangement uses TRBV7-8 and TRBJ2-5; 10 bases line up with TRBD1. This CDR3 has 15 residues. The germline V gene has CDR1 SGHVS and CDR2 FQNEAQ. J was trimmed by 6 bases and V by 5 bases; bases with no gene match: 9. The CDR3 region is CASSPMWDRGQTQYF. The CDR3 DNA is TGTGCCAGCAGCCCAATGTGGGACAGGGGTCAGACCCAGTACTTC.

The chain employs TRBV9 and TRBJ2-5, with D perhaps being TRBD1 or TRBD2 (5 bases each). Trimming removed 3 bases from V and 1 base from J, with 13 bases in between. The CDR3 sequence is 15 residues long. CDR1 is SGDLS and CDR2 is YYNGEE in the germline V gene. CDR3 nucleotides: TGTGCCAGCAGCGGAGGGACGTCCGGCCAAGAGACCCAGTACTTC. This translates into CASSGGTSGQETQYF. Combining the CDR3 with reference TRBV9 and TRBJ2-5 gives the whole variable domain DSGVTQTPKHLITATGQRVTLRCSPRSGDLSVYWYQQSLDQGLQFLIQYYNGEERAKGNILERFSAQQFPDLHSELNLSSLELGDSALYFCASSGGTSGQETQYFGPGTRLLVL.

As DNA, the CDR3 is TGTGCCAGCAGTGAAACTGTAGTCGCCTACGAGCAGTACTTC. It encodes CASSETVVAYEQYF. V usage is TRBV6-1 and J usage is TRBJ2-7; no firm D call. V was clipped by 2 bases and J by 2 bases, with 10 bases between them. Germline-derived CDR1 and CDR2 are MNHNS and SASEGT. This CDR3 region has 14 residues.

This chain joins TRBV5-1 and TRBJ2-1; D ambiguous. Deletions cut 4 bases from V and 2 bases from J, with 10 bases between. In germline, CDR1 is SGHRS, CDR2 YFSETQ. The CDR3 is made up of 14 amino acids. The CDR3 is CASSLGLTYNEQFF. The CDR3 coding sequence is TGCGCCAGCAGCCTAGGGCTAACCTACAATGAGCAGTTCTTC.

This sequence joins TRBV10-1 and TRBJ2-1, with TRBD2 as a possible D gene (5 bases). V lost 3 bases and J 0 bases, leaving 12 bases between the germline ends. Looked up from germline, CDR1 is WNHNN and CDR2 is SYGVQD (reference sequence). This CDR3 is 16 amino acids long. This chain's CDR3 is CASSETSGSSYNEQFF. CDR3 bases: TGCGCCAGCAGTGAAACAAGCGGCAGCTCCTACAATGAGCAGTTCTTC.

The V gene is TRBV6-5, the J gene TRBJ2-1, with D maybe TRBD2 (7 bases). CDR1 and CDR2 from the germline V gene are MNHEY and SVGAGI. Deletions cut 4 bases from V and 5 bases from J, with 12 bases between. There are 14 residues in the CDR3. DNA for the CDR3: TGTGCCAGCAGTTTCGGGGGGCGGGACAATGAGCAGTTCTTC. Its translation is CASSFGGRDNEQFF.